The present entry profiles one TCR beta chain with its context. Using immunoSEQ multiplex PCR, the repertoire was profiled, and TCRdb retains in-frame clones only, with some absent. The sample contains about 45,000 clones, over 70% of which appear only once. The data were obtained in a study of blood T cell repertoires in COVID-19. Across the study: COVID-19 samples collected from the United States, Italy and Spain covered acute and convalescent phases.

Germline V gene sequence: CDR1 SNHLY, CDR2 FYNNEI. The CDR3 spans 19 residues. The V and J ends lost 8 bases and 2 bases, in that order; junction bases with no gene match: 20. This chain uses TRBV2 with TRBJ2-1; 8 bases match TRBD1. The sequenced sample was peripheral blood. The TCR originated in a human donor in a cohort sampled during active COVID-19. Here the CDR3 reads CASGIPGQEISVAYNEQFF. CDR3 bases: TGTGCCAGCGGCATTCCGGGACAGGAGATTAGCGTCGCCTACAATGAGCAGTTCTTC.